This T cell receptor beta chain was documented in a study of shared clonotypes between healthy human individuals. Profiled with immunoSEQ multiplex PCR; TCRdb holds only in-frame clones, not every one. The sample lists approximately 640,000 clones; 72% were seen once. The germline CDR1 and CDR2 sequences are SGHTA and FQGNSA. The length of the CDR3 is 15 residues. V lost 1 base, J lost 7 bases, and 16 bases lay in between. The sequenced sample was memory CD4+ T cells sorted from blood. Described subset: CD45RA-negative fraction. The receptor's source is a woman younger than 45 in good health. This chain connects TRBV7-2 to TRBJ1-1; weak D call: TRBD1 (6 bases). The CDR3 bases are TGTGCCAGCAGCTTAGGGGGGGCGCTGAGGGGTGAAGCTTTCTTT. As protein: CASSLGGALRGEAFF. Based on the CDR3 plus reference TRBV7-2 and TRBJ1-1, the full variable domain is GAGVSQSPSNKVTEKGKDVELRCDPISGHTALYWYRQSLGQGLEFLIYFQGNSAPDKSGLPSDRFSAERTGGSVSTLTIQRTQQEDSAVYLCASSLGGALRGEAFFGQGTRLTVV.